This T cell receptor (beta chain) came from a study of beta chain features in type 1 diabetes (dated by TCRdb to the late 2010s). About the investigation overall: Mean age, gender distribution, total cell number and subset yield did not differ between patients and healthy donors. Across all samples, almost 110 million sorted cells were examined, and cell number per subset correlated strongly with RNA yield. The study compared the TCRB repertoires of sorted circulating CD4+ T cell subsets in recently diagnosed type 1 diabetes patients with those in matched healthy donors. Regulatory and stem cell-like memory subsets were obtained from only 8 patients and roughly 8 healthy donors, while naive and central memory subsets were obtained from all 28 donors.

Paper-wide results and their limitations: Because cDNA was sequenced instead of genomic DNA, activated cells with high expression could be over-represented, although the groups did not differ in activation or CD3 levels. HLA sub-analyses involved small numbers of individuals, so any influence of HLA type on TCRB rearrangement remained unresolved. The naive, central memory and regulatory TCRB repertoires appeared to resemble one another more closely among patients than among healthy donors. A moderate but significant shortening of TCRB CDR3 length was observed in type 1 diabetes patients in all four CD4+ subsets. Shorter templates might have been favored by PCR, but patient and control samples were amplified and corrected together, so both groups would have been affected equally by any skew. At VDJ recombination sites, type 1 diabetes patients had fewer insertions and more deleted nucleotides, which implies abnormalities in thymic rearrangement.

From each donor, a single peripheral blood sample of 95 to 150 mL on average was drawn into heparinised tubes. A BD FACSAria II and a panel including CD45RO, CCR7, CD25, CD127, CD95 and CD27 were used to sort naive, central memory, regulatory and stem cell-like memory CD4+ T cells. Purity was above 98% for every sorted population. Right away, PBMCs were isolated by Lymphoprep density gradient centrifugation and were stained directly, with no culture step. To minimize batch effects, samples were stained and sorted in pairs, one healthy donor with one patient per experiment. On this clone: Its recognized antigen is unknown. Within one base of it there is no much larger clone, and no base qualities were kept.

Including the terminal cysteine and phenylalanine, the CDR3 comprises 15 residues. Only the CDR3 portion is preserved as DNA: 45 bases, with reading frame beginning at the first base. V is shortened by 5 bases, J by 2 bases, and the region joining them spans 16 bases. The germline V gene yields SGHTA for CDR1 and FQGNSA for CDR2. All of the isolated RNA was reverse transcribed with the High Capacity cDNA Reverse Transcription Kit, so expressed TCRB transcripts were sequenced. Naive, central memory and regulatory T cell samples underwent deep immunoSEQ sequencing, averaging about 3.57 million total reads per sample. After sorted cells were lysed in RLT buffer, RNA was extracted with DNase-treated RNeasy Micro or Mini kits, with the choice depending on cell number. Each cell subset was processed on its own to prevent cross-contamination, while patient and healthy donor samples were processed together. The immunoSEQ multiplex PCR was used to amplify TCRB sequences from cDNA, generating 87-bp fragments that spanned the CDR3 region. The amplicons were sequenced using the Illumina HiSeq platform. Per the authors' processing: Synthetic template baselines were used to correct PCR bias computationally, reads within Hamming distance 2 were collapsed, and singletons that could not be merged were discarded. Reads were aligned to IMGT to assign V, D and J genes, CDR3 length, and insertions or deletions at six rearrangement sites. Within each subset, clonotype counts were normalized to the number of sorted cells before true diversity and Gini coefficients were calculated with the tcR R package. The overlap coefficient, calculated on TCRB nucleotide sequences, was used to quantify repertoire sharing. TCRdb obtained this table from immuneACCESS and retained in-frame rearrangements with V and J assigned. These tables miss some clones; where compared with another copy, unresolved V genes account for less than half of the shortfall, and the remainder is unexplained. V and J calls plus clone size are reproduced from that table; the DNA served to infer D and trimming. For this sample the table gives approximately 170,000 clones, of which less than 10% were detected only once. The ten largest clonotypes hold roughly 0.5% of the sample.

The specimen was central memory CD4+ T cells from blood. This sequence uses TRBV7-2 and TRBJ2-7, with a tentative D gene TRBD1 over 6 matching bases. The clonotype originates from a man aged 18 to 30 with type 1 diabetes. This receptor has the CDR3 CASSPRPDSTYEQYF. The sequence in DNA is TGTGCCAGCAGCCCCAGACCGGACAGCACCTACGAGCAGTACTTC. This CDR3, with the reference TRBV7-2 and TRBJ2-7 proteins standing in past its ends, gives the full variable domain GAGVSQSPSNKVTEKGKDVELRCDPISGHTALYWYRQSLGQGLEFLIYFQGNSAPDKSGLPSDRFSAERTGGSVSTLTIQRTQQEDSAVYLCASSPRPDSTYEQYFGPGTRLTVT.